Below, 3 T cell receptor beta chains from the same sample are listed, as sequenced in a study of response to subunit inactivated influenza vaccine. From the RT-PCR reads, TCRdb called clonotypes with MiXCR, one entry per CDR3 protein. Of 650,000 to 800,000 distinct CDR3 sequences listed, under 20% are singletons. This specimen consisted of PBMCs from blood, obtained approximately 5 days after vaccination. The receptors derive from a man aged 45-60 years who received an inactivated influenza vaccine.

The table lists this clonotype with a few counts. This sequence joins TRBV28 and TRBJ2-5; 8 positions match TRBD2. Germline CDR1 reads MDHEN; CDR2 reads SYDVKM. This CDR3 has 13 residues. Trimming at V came to 11 bases and at J to 0 bases, leaving 5 bases not matched to a gene. The CDR3 nucleotides read TGTGCCGGAGGACTAGCTAACCAAGAGACCCAGTACTTC. Translating gives CAGGLANQETQYF.

V is TRBV20-1 and J is TRBJ2-1; 8 bases map to TRBD2. Germline V gives CDR1 DFQATT, CDR2 SNEGSKA (reference sequence). J was trimmed by 3 bases and V by 4 bases; bases with no gene match: 5. The CDR3 loop spans 14 amino acids. CDR3 coding DNA: TGCAGTGCTAAGGGCGGGGGGTTCTACAATGAGCAGTTCTTC. The encoded protein is CSAKGGGFYNEQFF.

This clonotype was seen ten or more times. This chain joins TRBV20-1 and TRBJ1-2; D not certain. Germline V lookup: CDR1 DFQATT, CDR2 SNEGSKA (reference sequence). The germline V and J ends were trimmed by 0 bases and 6 bases, with 2 bases remaining between them. The CDR3 length is 10 residues. The CDR3 bases are TGCAGTGCTAGAGATAATGGCTACACCTTC. This sequence encodes CSARDNGYTF.